Following are 31 T cell receptor beta chains from one sample sequenced in a study of blood T cell repertoires in COVID-19. TCRdb's table, derived via immunoSEQ multiplex PCR, lists solely in-frame clones and lacks some. The table shows 250,000 or so clones, with 70% to 85% occurring only once. Input material: peripheral blood. The receptors were gathered from a man at least 80 years old with acute or convalescent COVID-19.

This clone was seen more than once but under ten times. The chain combines TRBV23-1 with TRBJ1-5; perhaps TRBD1 as D (6 bases). TRBV23-1 is recorded as an ORF, its role being uncertain. Trimming stripped 1 base from V and 6 bases from J, with 19 bases between. The CDR3 length is 17 residues. The CDR3 spells CASSQYFPGVAFQPQHF. CDR3 coding DNA: TGCGCCAGCAGTCAATATTTTCCAGGGGTTGCGTTTCAGCCCCAGCATTTT.

The chain joins TRBV4-1 to TRBJ2-1, with 15 bases aligning to TRBD2. The germline V gene has CDR1 MGHRA and CDR2 YSYEKL. CDR3 size: 17 residues. J was trimmed by 9 bases and V by 0 bases; bases with no gene match: 6. In DNA form, the CDR3 reads TGCGCCAGCAGCCAAGATCCTGGACTAGCGGGAGGGAGTGAGCAGTTCTTC. Translation gives CASSQDPGLAGGSEQFF.

The rearrangement uses TRBV18 and TRBJ2-3, with TRBD2 matching over 15 bases. The CDR3 has 16 amino acids. Germline V gene data show CDR1 as KGHSH and CDR2 as LQKENI. Trimming took 3 bases from V and 5 from J; bases not matched to a gene: 3. The CDR3 DNA sequence: TGTGCCAGCTCACCCCGGGGACTAGCGGGGGGAGATACGCAGTATTTT. Translation: CASSPRGLAGGDTQYF.

V usage is TRBV5-4 and J usage is TRBJ1-1; tentatively, D is TRBD1 (5 bases). Germline assignment: CDR1 SGHNT and CDR2 YYREEE (reference sequence). Trimming cost V 2 bases and J 5 bases, with 13 bases left between them. This CDR3 spans 14 amino acids. CDR3 sequence (DNA): TGTGCCAGCAGCTTAACTCTGGGGGGGACTGAAGCTTTCTTT. This gives the protein CASSLTLGGTEAFF.

V gene TRBV19 combines with J gene TRBJ2-5; the D gene is possibly TRBD1 (5 bases). With 6 bases removed from V and 5 bases from J, the gap between germline ends came to 16 bases. The CDR3 contains 14 residues. Germline CDR1 and CDR2: LNHDA and SQIVND (reference sequence). CDR3 protein: CASRGRLPRETQYF. CDR3 DNA sequence: TGTGCCAGTAGGGGGCGACTCCCCCGGGAGACCCAGTACTTC.

The genes are TRBV27 and TRBJ1-6; D call uncertain. The V end lost 6 bases, the J end lost 4 bases, and 13 bases lay between the germline ends. Germline V gene lookup returns CDR1 MNHEY and CDR2 SMNVEV (reference sequence). The CDR3 consists of 15 residues. The DNA for the CDR3 is TGTGCCAGCAGAGGTTCCGGCGGGTATAATTCACCCCTCCACTTT. Its protein product is CASRGSGGYNSPLHF.

V is TRBV24-1 and J is TRBJ2-7, with a weak D call TRBD2 (7 bases). Germline V gene sequence: CDR1 KGHDR, CDR2 SFDVKD. The CDR3 spans 14 residues. Trimming took 9 bases from V and 0 from J, leaving 14 bases between them. The CDR3 loop reads CATGRGGSSYEQYF. CDR3 nucleotide sequence: TGTGCCACCGGTAGGGGGGGCAGCTCCTACGAGCAGTACTTC.

The chain joins TRBV5-4 to TRBJ2-5; the D gene is possibly TRBD2 (6 bases). The length of the CDR3 is 16 residues. The germline V gene has CDR1 SGHNT and CDR2 YYREEE (reference sequence). Trimming cost V 7 bases and J 1 base, with 20 bases left between them. The CDR3 reads CASGPLAIGGQETQYF. In DNA form, the CDR3 reads TGTGCCAGCGGCCCCTTGGCGATCGGGGGCCAAGAGACCCAGTACTTC.

The chain links TRBV6-5 to TRBJ2-7; a weak D match, TRBD2 (5 bases). Germline CDR1 reads MNHEY; CDR2 reads SVGAGI. CDR3 size: 12 residues. The germline V and J ends were trimmed by 10 bases and 4 bases, with 14 bases remaining between them. Here the CDR3 DNA reads TGTGCCACCAACGGTGGAGGATACGAGCAGTACTTC. As protein: CATNGGGYEQYF.

The chain joins TRBV4-2 to TRBJ2-1; TRBD1 aligns across 9 bases. After removal of 1 base from V and 8 bases from J, the junction contained 0 bases not matched to a gene. Per germline, CDR1 LGHNA and CDR2 YNFKEQ. The CDR3 extends over 13 amino acids. Here the CDR3 reads CASSQGTGDEQFF. Written as DNA, the CDR3 is TGTGCCAGCAGCCAAGGGACAGGGGATGAGCAGTTCTTC.

V and J are TRBV6-5 and TRBJ1-1, with TRBD1 as a possible D gene (6 bases). This CDR3 is 15 amino acids long. CDR1 and CDR2 (germline): MNHEY, SVGAGI. Trimming cost V 7 bases and J 1 base, with 16 bases left between them. CDR3 region: CASTPPRGRNTEAFF. The CDR3, as DNA: TGTGCCAGCACTCCTCCGAGGGGGAGGAACACTGAAGCTTTCTTT.

The chain's CDR3 is CASSLVLLAEGSYEQYF. CDR3 coding DNA: TGTGCCAGCAGCTTAGTTCTTTTGGCAGAGGGCTCCTACGAGCAGTACTTC. The genes are TRBV7-8 and TRBJ2-7, with D perhaps TRBD2 (5 bases). The germline V and J ends were trimmed by 1 base and 0 bases, with 16 bases remaining between them. Germline values: CDR1 SGHVS, CDR2 FQNEAQ. This CDR3 spans 17 amino acids.

The rearrangement joins TRBV10-3 to TRBJ2-4, with 7 bases fitting TRBD2. This CDR3 region has 18 residues. J gave up 10 bases and V 0 bases, and 18 bases lay outside the gene matches. The V gene's germline CDR1 is ENHRY and CDR2 SYGVKD. This CDR3 reads CAISESSGGTKAPLIQYF. The DNA for the CDR3 is TGTGCCATCAGTGAGTCGTCAGGAGGGACTAAGGCCCCCTTAATTCAGTACTTC.

The V gene is TRBV3-1 (or the pseudogene TRBV3-2), the J gene TRBJ2-7; D gene uncertain. Germline CDR1 is LGHDT and CDR2 is YNNKEL (reference sequence). The V gene lost 2 bases and the J gene lost 1 base, with 6 bases spanning the gap. The CDR3 spans 13 residues. Here the CDR3 DNA reads TGTGCCAGCAGCCAACAGGTATCCTACGAGCAGTACTTC. It is translated as CASSQQVSYEQYF.

This rearrangement joins TRBV30 to TRBJ1-5; weak D call: TRBD1 (5 bases). Trimming shortened V by 3 bases and J by 3 bases, and 12 bases separated the two germline ends. The CDR3 extends over 14 amino acids. CDR1 is GTSNPN and CDR2 is SVGIG in the germline V gene (reference sequence). DNA of the CDR3: TGTGCCTGGAGCCCTGGGGCCCTCAATCAGCCCCAGCATTTT. Protein product: CAWSPGALNQPQHF.

CDR3: CASARSGVNTGELFF. The CDR3, as DNA: TGTGCCAGCGCTCGAAGCGGGGTGAACACCGGGGAGCTGTTTTTT. The chain is built from TRBV11-2 and TRBJ2-2, with 7 bases aligning to TRBD2. The CDR3 has 15 residues. V shed 8 bases and J 1 base; nucleotides not matched to a gene: 7. Germline V gene data show CDR1 as SGHAT and CDR2 as FQNNGV.

The chain has TRBV11-2 and TRBJ2-7; D gene ambiguous. Trimming removed 1 base from V and 0 bases from J, with 4 bases in between. Germline lookup yields CDR1 SGHAT and CDR2 FQNNGV. The CDR3 has 13 residues. The CDR3 nucleotides are TGTGCCAGCAGCTTAGCCAGCTCCTACGAGCAGTACTTC. Its protein is CASSLASSYEQYF.

This chain connects TRBV14 to TRBJ1-1; possible D gene TRBD1, 5 bases. This CDR3 contains 13 residues. Germline-derived CDR1 and CDR2 are SGHDN and FVKESK. Trimming pared 5 bases from V and 8 bases from J, leaving 15 bases between. CDR3 bases: TGTGCCAGCAGCGCCAGTGGGGCCCTCGAAGCTTTCTTT. This translates into CASSASGALEAFF.

The chain joins TRBV7-9 to TRBJ1-4, with 7 bases that match TRBD1. The CDR3 sequence is 15 residues long. CDR1 and CDR2 (germline): SEHNR, FQNEAQ (reference sequence). V shed 1 base, J shed 6 bases, and the junction held 5 bases outside the gene matches. CDR3 sequence reads: CASSLVGGEDEKLFF. The CDR3 DNA reads TGTGCCAGCAGCTTAGTAGGGGGCGAGGATGAAAAACTGTTTTTT.

The gene calls are TRBV7-6 and TRBJ2-5; TRBD1 agrees at 7 bases. This CDR3 region has 13 residues. CDR1 SGHVS and CDR2 FNYEAQ come from the germline V gene. After removal of 7 bases from V and 12 bases from J, the junction contained 14 bases not matched to a gene. The CDR3 region is CASTDRAYRLEYF. In DNA form, the CDR3 reads TGTGCCAGCACCGACAGGGCGTACAGGCTGGAGTACTTC.

This chain joins TRBV5-1 and TRBJ1-1, with D maybe TRBD1 (6 bases). The germline V gene has CDR1 SGHRS and CDR2 YFSETQ. The CDR3 runs to 14 residues. V lost 2 bases and J lost 4, with 12 bases in between. The CDR3 loop is CASSLTGKSTEAFF. In nucleotides, the CDR3 is TGCGCCAGCAGCTTAACAGGGAAATCCACTGAAGCTTTCTTT.

This clone was found once. V gene TRBV5-4 combines with J gene TRBJ1-5; 8 bases are a match to TRBD1. The CDR3 loop spans 17 amino acids. Germline V lookup: CDR1 SGHNT, CDR2 YYREEE (reference sequence). J lost 2 bases, V lost 3 bases, and 10 bases had no gene match. The CDR3 DNA sequence: TGTGCCAGCAGCTCAGGGGGCGGAATATTGGGCAATCAGCCCCAGCATTTT. As protein: CASSSGGGILGNQPQHF.

This chain joins TRBV5-6 and TRBJ1-6, with D possibly TRBD1 on 6 matching bases. In germline, CDR1 is SGHDT, CDR2 YYEEEE. The CDR3 runs 14 residues. V shed 6 bases and J shed 9 bases, with 16 bases lying between them. Here the CDR3 DNA reads TGTGCCAGCACCCGTAGGGGGGGCAGTTCACCCCTCCACTTT. Its protein product is CASTRRGGSSPLHF. Combining the CDR3 with reference TRBV5-6 and TRBJ1-6 gives the whole variable domain DAGVTQSPTHLIKTRGQQVTLRCSPKSGHDTVSWYQQALGQGPQFIFQYYEEEERQRGNFPDRFSGHQFPNYSSELNVNALLLGDSALYLCASTRRGGSSPLHFGNGTRLTVT.

CDR3 amino acids: CATSDSRRDQPQHF. In DNA, the CDR3 is TGTGCCACCAGTGATTCCAGACGGGATCAGCCCCAGCATTTT. This rearrangement joins TRBV24-1 to TRBJ1-5, with D unclear. The V and J ends lost 2 bases and 5 bases respectively, with 9 bases between them. Looked up from germline, CDR1 is KGHDR and CDR2 is SFDVKD. This CDR3 is 14 amino acids long.

V and J are TRBV7-9 and TRBJ1-5; 8 positions agree with TRBD1. CDR1 and CDR2 from the germline V gene are SEHNR and FQNEAQ (reference sequence). This CDR3 spans 19 amino acids. The J segment lost 7 bases and the V segment lost 5 bases, leaving 22 bases of the junction unmatched. The CDR3: CASSTDRGPNFLSGQPQHF. The CDR3 DNA reads as TGTGCCAGCAGCACAGACAGGGGACCCAATTTCCTTTCAGGGCAGCCCCAGCATTTT.

The rearrangement joins TRBV6-5 to TRBJ2-5; TRBD2 aligns across 7 bases. Losses at the gene ends were 7 bases for V and 4 bases for J; bases not matched to a gene: 9. CDR3 length equals 14 residues. Per the germline V gene, CDR1 is MNHEY and CDR2 is SVGAGI. The DNA of the CDR3 is TGTGCCAGCACGAAGACTAGCATATCAGAGACCCAGTACTTC. Its translation: CASTKTSISETQYF.

The rearrangement uses TRBV30 and TRBJ1-5; D unclear. The CDR3 has 14 amino acids. V shed 2 bases and J shed 5 bases, with 13 bases lying between them. Looked up from germline, CDR1 is GTSNPN and CDR2 is SVGIG (reference sequence). CDR3 sequence (DNA): TGTGCCTGGAGTCAGTCGTCCCCCCATCAGCCCCAGCATTTT. This gives the protein CAWSQSSPHQPQHF.

This rearrangement joins TRBV7-8 to TRBJ1-4; 9 positions match TRBD1. The CDR3 runs 14 residues. Germline V gene data show CDR1 as SGHVS and CDR2 as FQNEAQ. V was pared by 1 base and J by 7 bases, with 1 base of the junction left unmatched. The CDR3 coding sequence is TGTGCCAGCAGCTTAGACAGGGGGCCTGAAAAACTGTTTTTT. It encodes CASSLDRGPEKLFF.

The chain joins TRBV2 to TRBJ1-1; D ambiguous. In germline, CDR1 is SNHLY, CDR2 FYNNEI. The V end lost 2 bases, the J end lost 8 bases, and 12 bases lay between the germline ends. The CDR3 covers 13 residues. The CDR3 DNA sequence: TGTGCCAGCAGTGAACAGAGAGCGGCCGAAGCTTTCTTT. Encoded protein: CASSEQRAAEAFF.

The rearrangement uses TRBV4-1 and TRBJ2-7; D not resolved. The germline V gene has CDR1 MGHRA and CDR2 YSYEKL. The CDR3 contains 16 residues. V lost 4 bases and J 0 bases, leaving 16 bases between the germline ends. The CDR3 DNA is TGCGCCAGCAGCCTCCCGGGTTTTTTCGCCTCCTACGAGCAGTACTTC. The encoded protein is CASSLPGFFASYEQYF.

This clone came up a few times. The chain combines TRBV9 with TRBJ2-1; D possibly corresponds to TRBD1 (5 bases). CDR3 length equals 12 residues. Trimming took 4 bases from V and 8 from J, leaving 10 bases between them. CDR1 is SGDLS and CDR2 is YYNGEE in the germline V gene. The CDR3 loop reads CASSPWGHEQFF. Written as DNA, the CDR3 is TGTGCCAGCAGCCCATGGGGCCATGAGCAGTTCTTC.